This paragraph reports one TCR beta chain. Sequencing used immunoSEQ multiplex PCR; TCRdb keeps in-frame clones, though not all of them. Found here are tens of thousands of clones, roughly 94% of them singletons; the top ten hold approximately 12%. This entry is derived from a study of OX40 agonist ivuxolimab in advanced cancers. V trimming: 9 bases; J trimming: 7 bases; junction bases outside the gene matches: 4. Germline CDR1 is MNHNY and CDR2 is SVGAGI (reference sequence). This CDR3 region has 12 residues. J is TRBJ1-4 and V is TRBV6-6; 8 bases fit TRBD1. This receptor was identified in an adult with an advanced solid tumor such as melanoma, head and neck, liver or kidney cancer. The sequencing here drew on CD4+ or CD8+ T cells sorted from blood, taken in a trial of the OX40 agonist ivuxolimab. This CDR3 is CASGQGGEKLFF. DNA for the CDR3: TGTGCCAGTGGACAGGGAGGTGAAAAACTGTTTTTT.